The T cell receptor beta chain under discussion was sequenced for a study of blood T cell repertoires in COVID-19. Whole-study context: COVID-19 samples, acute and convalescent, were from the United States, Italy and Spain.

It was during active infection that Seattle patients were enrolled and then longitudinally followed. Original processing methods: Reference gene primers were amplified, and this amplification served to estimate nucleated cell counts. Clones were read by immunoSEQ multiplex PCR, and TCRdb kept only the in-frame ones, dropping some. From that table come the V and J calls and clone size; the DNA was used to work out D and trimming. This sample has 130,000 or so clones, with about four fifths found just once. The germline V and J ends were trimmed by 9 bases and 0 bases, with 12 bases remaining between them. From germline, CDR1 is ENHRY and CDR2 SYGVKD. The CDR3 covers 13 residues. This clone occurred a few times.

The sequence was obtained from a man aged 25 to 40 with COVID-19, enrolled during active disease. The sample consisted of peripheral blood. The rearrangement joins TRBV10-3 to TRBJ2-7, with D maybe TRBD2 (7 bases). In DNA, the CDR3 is TGTGCCATAGGGGGGGTCCTCTCCTACGAGCAGTACTTC. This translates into CAIGGVLSYEQYF.